This TCR beta chain was obtained from a study of blood T cell repertoires in COVID-19. Adults between roughly 18 and 95 years of age took part from approximately 24 US areas. Cohorts were assigned according to the clinical history that participants reported. Original data processing: Amplification from reference gene primers served as the basis for estimated nucleated cell counts. Sequenced by immunoSEQ multiplex PCR; TCRdb stores in-frame clones only, minus some. The V and J calls and clone size are taken from that table; D and trimming were inferred from the DNA. Altogether a few hundred thousand clones are present, under 85% being singletons, with the ten largest covering 5% to 6%. Sequencing input: PBMCs or T cells enriched from blood (not recorded which). The sequence derives from a woman between 50 and 59 years old who had recovered from COVID-19.

CDR3 in amino acids: CAWQRSRSGNTIYF. The CDR3 coding sequence is TGTGCCTGGCAACGTAGTCGCTCTGGAAACACCATATATTTT. V is TRBV30 and J is TRBJ1-3; unclear D gene. The CDR3 runs 14 residues. The V end lost 5 bases, the J end lost 0 bases, and 11 bases lay between the germline ends. The germline V gene encodes CDR1 GTSNPN and CDR2 SVGIG (reference sequence).